Given below is one T cell receptor (beta chain) in context. Its antigen remains unknown. One entry per CDR3 protein results from TCRdb running MiXCR on the reads. The sample lists 150,000 to 200,000 distinct CDR3 sequences, 7.5% to 10% occurring once. These data come from a study of T cell repertoires in cytomegalovirus infection. Study summary: Public TCR beta signatures provided an indication of both CMV infection and a matching HLA type.

Whole-study findings and limits: HLA-C-restricted TCR beta clonotypes specific for CMV led the ex vivo response.

Germline V gene data show CDR1 as MDHEN and CDR2 as SYDVKM. The length of the CDR3 is 15 residues. Unmatched junction bases numbered 8, after V lost 5 bases and J lost 4 bases. The sample taken for sequencing was PBMCs. The rearrangement joins TRBV28 to TRBJ2-7; 10 bases are shared with TRBD1. This TCR was sampled from a human donor in good health (CMV status not recorded). Some clones in this sample may be carry-over from other donors' samples. CDR3: CASSPPGQGRYEQYF. DNA of the CDR3: TGTGCCAGCAGTCCCCCGGGACAGGGGAGGTACGAGCAGTACTTC.